This TCR beta chain was identified during a study of cytomegalovirus exposure and HLA in healthy donors. Only a few counts were recorded for this clone. What it recognizes is unknown. Study-wide results and limits: It is likely that the observed cluster of highly shared sequence variants was a sequencing artifact. In vitro experiments confirmed that three CMV-associated chains were specific for CMV antigens.

It was with 60 Vbeta and 13 Jbeta primers that the PCR ran. Measured with immunoSEQ multiplex PCR; TCRdb has only the in-frame clones, and not every one. Counted here are about 200,000 clones, almost 85% occurring once; the ten biggest clones make up 2% to 2.5%. Deletions cut 5 bases from V and 7 bases from J, with 15 bases between. Germline CDR1 and CDR2: SNHLY and FYNNEI. The CDR3 length is 14 residues. The chain is built from TRBV2 and TRBJ1-5; no clear D gene. Sequencing was carried out using PBMCs. The TCR comes from a woman in her forties or fifties in good health and CMV-seronegative. This CDR3 reads CASSPQGRQQPQHF. The CDR3 DNA reads as TGTGCCAGCAGTCCGCAAGGGAGGCAACAGCCCCAGCATTTT. The full variable domain, with the rest looked up from reference TRBV2 and TRBJ1-5, is EPEVTQTPSHQVTQMGQEVILRCVPISNHLYFYWYRQILGQKVEFLVSFYNNEISEKSEIFDDQFSVERPDGSNFTLKIRSTKLEDSAMYFCASSPQGRQQPQHFGDGTRLSIL.